This T cell receptor beta chain stems from a study of OX40 agonist ivuxolimab in advanced cancers. Autoimmune disease history or systemic immunosuppression led to patients being barred. The CDR3 totals 13 residues. The V segment lost 8 bases and the J segment 13 bases; nucleotides outside the gene matches: 12. Germline CDR1 and CDR2: MDHEN and SYDVKM. Broader study findings: Relative to CD4+ cells, CD8+ T cells on average had more expanded clones. Antigen specificity of clonally expanded peripheral T cells was not established. Low normalized T-cell clonal expansion was also seen in some nonresponders.

A remark on this clone: Antigen unknown.

Data came from immunoSEQ multiplex PCR; TCRdb stores just in-frame clones and leaves some out. The table records 46,000 or so clones, approximately 71% of them present only once. The V call is TRBV28, the J call TRBJ1-4; 8 positions agree with TRBD1. The starting material was CD4+ or CD8+ T cells sorted from blood, obtained in a trial of the OX40 agonist ivuxolimab. The TCR comes from an adult with an advanced solid tumor such as melanoma, head and neck, liver or kidney cancer. CDR3 coding DNA: TGTGCCAGCCGCCGGGACAGGCAAGGATTACTGTTTTTT. It specifies CASRRDRQGLLFF.